A selection of T cell receptor beta chains follows, all from one sample in a study of cytomegalovirus exposure and HLA in healthy donors. This table comes from immunoSEQ multiplex PCR, and its TCRdb copy is limited to in-frame clones, with some not included. The sample contains around 140,000 clones, 75% to 90% of which appear only once. Sequenced: PBMCs. Receptor source: a woman under 30 in good health and CMV-seronegative. Both conserved end residues are trimmed from each CDR3.

>TRBV11-2|16|TRBJ1-2
ASSFPVLRGGANYGYT
>TRBV10-2|12|TRBJ1-2
ASSESGTYGGYT
>TRBV6-5|10|TRBJ1-1
ASSYSGQAAF
>TRBV5-6|9|TRBJ1-2
ASSVGGGYT
>TRBV29-1|12|TRBJ1-5
SVKPGTPNQPQH
>TRBV27|13|TRBJ1-1
ASRRTTGVNTEAF
>TRBV14|13|TRBJ2-6
ASSQWGAGANVLT
>TRBV10-3|15|TRBJ2-6
AISDPRVVSGANVLT
>TRBV5-1|12|TRBJ2-3
ASSPGPGTDTQY
>TRBV7-2|12|TRBJ2-5
ASSLARVGETQY